The 5 T cell receptor beta chains below all came from one sample that was sequenced in a study of blood T cell repertoires in COVID-19. The method was immunoSEQ multiplex PCR; TCRdb's version includes in-frame clones alone and lacks a portion of them. This sample carries fewer than 200,000 clones, roughly 80% of them seen once, and the ten largest clones take approximately 8%. Sequenced material: peripheral blood. These receptor sequences come from a man aged 60 to 75 with acute or convalescent COVID-19.

On this clone itself: At the DNA level, this CDR3 is encoded by other sequences in the same sample as well. The V call is TRBV4-1, the J call TRBJ2-2, with D perhaps TRBD2 (6 bases). From germline, CDR1 is MGHRA and CDR2 YSYEKL. Trimming left V 4 bases short and J 1 base short, with 10 bases between. CDR3 length equals 15 residues. CDR3 sequence: CASSLGTLNTGELFF. CDR3 coding DNA: TGCGCCAGCAGCCTCGGGACTTTGAACACCGGGGAGCTGTTTTTT.

This sequence joins TRBV9 and TRBJ2-5; D possibly corresponds to TRBD1 (5 bases). Trimming removed 0 bases at V and 3 bases at J, with 12 bases between. This CDR3 is built from 15 residues. The V gene's germline CDR1 is SGDLS and CDR2 YYNGEE. CDR3 sequence: CASSVALGAEETQYF. The CDR3 DNA follows: TGTGCCAGCAGCGTAGCATTAGGGGCCGAAGAGACCCAGTACTTC.

The rearrangement uses TRBV5-1 and TRBJ2-3, with a tentative D call TRBD2 (7 bases). The germline V gene encodes CDR1 SGHRS and CDR2 YFSETQ. CDR3 length: 17 residues. Trimming cost V 1 base and J 4 bases, with 19 bases left between them. CDR3 region: CASSLNSAGALADTQYF. CDR3 DNA: TGCGCCAGCAGCTTGAATTCGGCGGGGGCTCTGGCAGATACGCAGTATTTT. Full variable domain (remainder filled in from reference TRBV5-1 and TRBJ2-3): KAGVTQTPRYLIKTRGQQVTLSCSPISGHRSVSWYQQTPGQGLQFLFEYFSETQRNKGNFPGRFSGRQFSNSRSEMNVSTLELGDSALYLCASSLNSAGALADTQYFGPGTRLTVL.

The J gene is TRBJ1-1, the V gene TRBV19; D unresolved. Germline assignment: CDR1 LNHDA and CDR2 SQIVND (reference sequence). Trimming took 3 bases from V and 5 from J, leaving 13 bases between them. CDR3 length: 14 residues. The CDR3 here is CASSITGRETEAFF. The DNA for the CDR3 is TGTGCCAGTAGTATTACCGGTCGGGAGACTGAAGCTTTCTTT.

In DNA, the CDR3 is TGTGCCAGCAGCGTAGGTAACAGGGAGCACGAGCAGTACTTC. It specifies CASSVGNREHEQYF. This chain uses TRBV9 with TRBJ2-7, with D possibly TRBD1 on 6 matching bases. The V end was cut by 0 bases, the J end by 5 bases, with 12 bases between. The CDR3 runs 14 residues. Germline values: CDR1 SGDLS, CDR2 YYNGEE.